The 12 T cell receptor beta chains in this list originate from one sample, sequenced in a study of siplizumab effects on memory and regulatory T cells. The table came from immunoSEQ multiplex PCR; TCRdb's copy has only in-frame clones and leaves some out. The sample consists of about 110,000 clones, approximately 92% of them appearing once. The sequenced sample was CD4+ T cells sorted from blood. The source is a human donor in good health.

DNA for the CDR3: TGTGCCAGCAGCTTGTACAGGATTGACACCGGGGAGCTGTTTTTT. Its translation is CASSLYRIDTGELFF. The genes are TRBV5-6 and TRBJ2-2, with D possibly being TRBD1 (5 bases). This CDR3 is built from 15 residues. Trimming shortened V by 1 base and J by 3 bases, and 10 bases separated the two germline ends. CDR1 is SGHDT and CDR2 is YYEEEE in the germline V gene.

The chain is built from TRBV19 and TRBJ1-1; 9 nucleotides match TRBD1. Looked up from germline, CDR1 is LNHDA and CDR2 is SQIVND (reference sequence). The CDR3 totals 13 residues. Trimming at V came to 6 bases and at J to 6 bases, leaving 5 bases not matched to a gene. This CDR3 is CASRDRGNPEAFF. CDR3 bases: TGTGCCAGTAGGGACAGGGGCAACCCTGAAGCTTTCTTT.

This rearrangement joins TRBV15 to TRBJ1-1; D gene ambiguous. The CDR3 loop spans 16 amino acids. Trimming removed 1 base from V and 0 bases from J, with 12 bases in between. Looked up from germline, CDR1 is LNHNV and CDR2 is YYDKDF (reference sequence). The CDR3 protein is CATSRVFERVNTEAFF. The CDR3 region has the DNA TGTGCCACCAGCAGAGTTTTTGAACGGGTGAACACTGAAGCTTTCTTT.

The chain uses TRBV6-1 and TRBJ1-3; D remains unclear. Germline loops: CDR1 MNHNS, CDR2 SASEGT. V lost 0 bases, J lost 3 bases, and 12 bases lay in between. The CDR3 extends over 16 amino acids. The CDR3 spells CASSEAKGMGGNTIYF. In nucleotides, the CDR3 is TGTGCCAGCAGTGAAGCGAAGGGTATGGGTGGAAACACCATATATTTT.

The V call is TRBV5-6, the J call TRBJ2-3; TRBD2 matches 9 bases. With V trimmed by 3 bases and J by 2 bases, 4 bases remained unmatched. This CDR3 region has 15 residues. Germline CDR1 SGHDT, CDR2 YYEEEE. The CDR3 nucleotides are TGTGCCAGCAGCTCCAAGCGGGAGGTCACAGATACGCAGTATTTT. Amino acid sequence: CASSSKREVTDTQYF.

The rearrangement joins TRBV19 to TRBJ1-2, with a possible D match to TRBD1 (5 bases). The CDR3 loop spans 17 amino acids. Germline loops: CDR1 LNHDA, CDR2 SQIVND (reference sequence). Trimming pared 7 bases from V and 5 bases from J, leaving 26 bases between. CDR3: CASTDFHRSQEYYGYTF. The CDR3 region has the DNA TGTGCCAGTACCGATTTTCACCGCTCACAGGAATATTATGGCTACACCTTC.

V usage is TRBV29-1 and J usage is TRBJ2-3, with 8 bases matching TRBD2. The germline V gene encodes CDR1 SQVTM and CDR2 ANQGSEA. The CDR3 is made up of 14 amino acids. V was clipped by 2 bases and J by 3 bases; unmatched bases: 4. The CDR3: CSVERGTRTDTQYF. In DNA, the CDR3 is TGCAGCGTTGAACGAGGGACTAGGACAGATACGCAGTATTTT.

This clone was recorded once. At one boundary the junction diverges from the germline segment, which might be a read error. CDR3 sequence (DNA): TGCAGTGCCAAGATTGGTTCCTCGCTCACATTC. Its protein product is CSAKIGSSLTF. V and J are TRBV20-1 and TRBJ1-2; D unclear. This CDR3 spans 11 amino acids. Germline CDR1 is DFQATT and CDR2 is SNEGSKA (reference sequence).

CDR3 residues: CASSRSATGELFF. The CDR3 bases are TGTGCCAGCAGTAGAAGTGCCACCGGGGAGCTGTTTTTT. V is TRBV6-6 and J is TRBJ2-2; D not certain. The V end was cut by 5 bases, the J end by 4 bases, with 8 bases between. Germline V gene data show CDR1 as MNHNY and CDR2 as SVGAGI (reference sequence). The CDR3 totals 13 residues.

The CDR3 DNA follows: TGCGCCAGCAGGGAGAACACCGGGGAGCTGTTTTTT. Translated: CASRENTGELFF. V and J are TRBV10-1 and TRBJ2-2; D remains unclear. CDR1 and CDR2 from the germline V gene are WNHNN and SYGVQD (reference sequence). Trimming cost V 6 bases and J 1 base, with 3 bases left between them. The CDR3 contains 12 residues.

CDR3 loop: CASSLEGFGELFF. The CDR3 DNA is TGTGCCAGCAGTTTAGAGGGTTTCGGGGAGCTGTTTTTT. This sequence joins TRBV27 and TRBJ2-2; the D gene is possibly TRBD2 (5 bases). CDR3 length: 13 amino acids. The germline CDR1 and CDR2 sequences are MNHEY and SMNVEV (reference sequence). V dropped 2 bases and J dropped 7 bases, with 8 bases sitting between them.

Only one count was recorded for this clone. This chain joins TRBV11-1 and TRBJ2-1; a possible D gene is TRBD1 (6 bases). The V end lost 5 bases, the J end lost 2 bases, and 19 bases lay between the germline ends. In germline, CDR1 is SGHAT, CDR2 FQDESV (reference sequence). The CDR3 is 17 residues long. In nucleotides, the CDR3 is TGTGCCAGCAGCCTCTCCAGGGGAACCTATACCTACAATGAGCAGTTCTTC. Its translation is CASSLSRGTYTYNEQFF.